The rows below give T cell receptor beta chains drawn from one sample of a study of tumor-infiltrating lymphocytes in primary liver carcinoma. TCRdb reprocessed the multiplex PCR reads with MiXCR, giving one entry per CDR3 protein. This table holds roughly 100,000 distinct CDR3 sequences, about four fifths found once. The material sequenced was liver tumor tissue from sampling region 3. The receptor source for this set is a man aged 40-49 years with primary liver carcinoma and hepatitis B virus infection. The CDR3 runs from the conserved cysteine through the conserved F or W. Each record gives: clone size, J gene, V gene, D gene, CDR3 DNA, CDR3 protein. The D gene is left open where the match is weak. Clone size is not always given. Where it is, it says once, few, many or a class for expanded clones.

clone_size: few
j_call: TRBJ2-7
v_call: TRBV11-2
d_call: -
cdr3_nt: TGTGCCAGGAGCTTTGGCCAGCTCTACGAGCAGTACTTT
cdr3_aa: CARSFGQLYEQYF

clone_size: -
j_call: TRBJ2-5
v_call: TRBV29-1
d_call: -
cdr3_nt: TGCATCGTTGAAGTCCCCCAACAAGAGAGCCAGTACTTC
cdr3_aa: CIVEVPQQESQYF

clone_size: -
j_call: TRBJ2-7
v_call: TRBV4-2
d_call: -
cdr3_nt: TGTGCCAGCAGCCGAGATAAGGGGAGCGGCTACGAACAGTACTTC
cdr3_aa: CASSRDKGSGYEQYF

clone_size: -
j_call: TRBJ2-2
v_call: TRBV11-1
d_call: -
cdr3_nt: TGTGCCAGCAGCTTTTGGGACACCGGGGGGTCGTTTTTT
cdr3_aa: CASSFWDTGGSFF

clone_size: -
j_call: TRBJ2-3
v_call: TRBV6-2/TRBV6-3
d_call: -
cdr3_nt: TGTGCTAGCAGTTTTAGCACAGATATGCAGTATTTT
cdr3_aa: CASSFSTDMQYF

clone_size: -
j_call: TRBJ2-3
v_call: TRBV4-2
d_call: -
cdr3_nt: TGTGCCAGCAGCCATGAGGGGGAAGGAGGAGATACGCAGTATTTT
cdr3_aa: CASSHEGEGGDTQYF

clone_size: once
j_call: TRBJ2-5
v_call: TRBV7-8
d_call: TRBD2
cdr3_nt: TGTGCCAGCTGCTTAGTCAGTCTAGCGGGAGGGGGAGAGACCCAGTACTTC
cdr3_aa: CASCLVSLAGGGETQYF

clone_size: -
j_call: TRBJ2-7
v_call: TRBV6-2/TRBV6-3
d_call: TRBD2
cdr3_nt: TGTGCCAGCAACTCAGGGAGGGACTACGAGCAGTATTTC
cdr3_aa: CASNSGRDYEQYF

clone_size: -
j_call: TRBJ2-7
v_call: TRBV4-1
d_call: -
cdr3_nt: TGCACCAGCAGCCAAACCCCCGGGACAACCTATGAGCAGTACTTC
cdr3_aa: CTSSQTPGTTYEQYF

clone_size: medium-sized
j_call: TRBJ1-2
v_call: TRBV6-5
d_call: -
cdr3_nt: TGTGCCACCCTAGACCTTGCCGCAATGCACACCTTC
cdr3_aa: CATLDLAAMHTF

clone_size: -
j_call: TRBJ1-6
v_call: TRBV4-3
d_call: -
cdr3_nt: TGCGCCAGTAGCTCCTGTGACGGGGGAAGGAATTCACCGCTCCACTTT
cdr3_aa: CASSSCDGGRNSPLHF

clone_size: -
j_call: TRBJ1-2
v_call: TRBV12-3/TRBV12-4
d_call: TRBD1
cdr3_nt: TGTGCCAGCAGTTTAGATAGACAGGGGGCGCGGTGCTACACCTTC
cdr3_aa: CASSLDRQGARCYTF

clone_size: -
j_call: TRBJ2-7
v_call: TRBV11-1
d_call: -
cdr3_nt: TGTACCACCACGAAAGGGGTTGAGCAGTACTTC
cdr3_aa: CTTTKGVEQYF

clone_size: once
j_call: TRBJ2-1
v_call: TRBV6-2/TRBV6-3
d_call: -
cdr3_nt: TGTACCAGCAGTTACCTGATAGATGGAAATGAGCAGTTCTTC
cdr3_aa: CTSSYLIDGNEQFF

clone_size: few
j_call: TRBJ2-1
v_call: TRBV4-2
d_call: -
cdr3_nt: TGTGCCAGCAGCCAAGAGGGAGGGGGCGCCTACAATGAGCTGTTCTTC
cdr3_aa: CASSQEGGGAYNELFF

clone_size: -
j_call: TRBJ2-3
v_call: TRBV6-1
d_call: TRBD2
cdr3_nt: TGTGCCAGCTGTGAATCGTCTAGCGGGGTAGATACGCAGTATTTT
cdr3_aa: CASCESSSGVDTQYF

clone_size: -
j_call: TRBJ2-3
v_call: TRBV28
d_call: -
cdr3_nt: TGTGCCTGCAGTCTTGGCGGTAGCACAGATACGCAGTATTTT
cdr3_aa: CACSLGGSTDTQYF

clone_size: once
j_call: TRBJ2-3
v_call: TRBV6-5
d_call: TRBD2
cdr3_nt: TGTGCCAGCATTACAGGACTAGCGGGAACAGATACGCAGTATTTT
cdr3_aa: CASITGLAGTDTQYF

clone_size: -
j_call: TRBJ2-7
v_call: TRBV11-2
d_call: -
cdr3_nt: TGTGCCAGCAGTCTCCCTAGCGAGAGGGGGTCCTACGAGCAGTACTTC
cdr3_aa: CASSLPSERGSYEQYF